This TCR beta chain was captured in a study of beta chain features in type 1 diabetes (dated by TCRdb to the late 2010s). Some background on the complete study: No differences in mean age, gender distribution, total cell number or subset yield were found between patients and healthy donors. In the study, TCRB repertoires of sorted circulating CD4+ T cell subsets from recently diagnosed type 1 diabetes patients were compared with those of matched healthy donors. A total of about 100,000,000 sorted cells were examined across all samples, and RNA yield correlated strongly with the number of cells per subset. Naive and central memory subsets were obtained from all 30 or so donors, but regulatory and stem cell-like memory subsets were isolated from only 8 patients and about 8 healthy donors.

Overall results and qualifications from the work: Fewer insertions and more nucleotide deletions at VDJ recombination sites were observed in patients with type 1 diabetes, implying thymic rearrangement abnormalities. PCR might favor shorter templates, but patient and control samples were amplified and corrected together, so any skew would affect both groups equally. The naive, central memory and regulatory TCRB repertoires appeared to resemble one another more closely among patients than among healthy donors. Because cDNA was sequenced instead of genomic DNA, highly expressing activated cells could be over-represented, though the groups showed no difference in activation or CD3 levels. Only small numbers of individuals were included in the HLA sub-analyses, which left unresolved whether HLA type had any influence on TCRB rearrangement. In all four CD4+ subsets, TCRB CDR3 length was moderately but significantly shorter in type 1 diabetes patients.

The entire amount of isolated RNA was reverse transcribed using the High Capacity cDNA Reverse Transcription Kit, so the sequenced TCRB transcripts were expressed ones. Deep immunoSEQ sequencing was applied to naive, central memory and regulatory T cell samples, giving an average of around 3.8 million total reads per sample. Sorted cells were lysed in RLT buffer and RNA was extracted with DNase-treated RNeasy Micro or Mini kits, depending on cell number. Each cell subset was processed on its own to prevent cross-contamination, while patient and healthy donor samples were processed together. Using the immunoSEQ multiplex PCR, TCRB sequences were amplified from cDNA into 87-bp fragments spanning the CDR3 region. The amplicons were sequenced using the Illumina HiSeq platform. The authors processed their data as follows. Synthetic template baselines were used to correct PCR bias computationally, reads within Hamming distance 2 were collapsed, and singletons that could not be merged were discarded. By aligning reads against IMGT, V, D and J genes, CDR3 length, and insertions or deletions at six rearrangement sites were assigned. Within each subset, clonotype counts were normalized to sorted cell number, after which true diversity and Gini coefficients were computed with the tcR R package. The overlap coefficient, calculated on TCRB nucleotide sequences, was used to quantify repertoire sharing. TCRdb re-hosts the immuneACCESS table, in-frame sequences only. Its copies lack some clones; in the studies checked, an unresolved V gene accounts for under half of them, and the cause for the rest is not known. The V and J calls and the clone size are those of that table, but D and trimming were determined from the DNA. Present in this sample are some 150,000 clones, under 60% of which were seen just once. In total, the top ten clones hold under 0.5% of the sample.

Each donor gave one peripheral blood draw, roughly 120 mL on average, collected into heparinised tubes. Naive, central memory, regulatory and stem cell-like memory CD4+ T cells were sorted on a BD FACSAria II using a panel including CD45RO, CCR7, CD25, CD127, CD95 and CD27. All sorted populations exceeded 98% purity. PBMCs were separated immediately by Lymphoprep density gradient centrifugation and were stained directly, without being cultured. So that batch effects would be minimized, each experiment stained and sorted samples in pairs, pairing one healthy donor with one patient. This clone has just a few counts. It lacks a known antigen. No much larger clonotype is one base removed from it; base qualities were not supplied. The V and J ends are trimmed by 2 bases and 6 bases, leaving 11 bases between them. The CDR3, from cysteine to phenylalanine, totals 14 residues. CDR3 DNA is the only sequence kept; it has 42 bases, read in frame from the first base. In the germline V gene, CDR1 corresponds to MNHNS and CDR2 to SASEGT.

This sequence originates from a man in his late teens or twenties in good health. Rearrangement joined TRBV6-1 to TRBJ1-5, and possibly TRBD1, on 6 matching bases. The sequenced material came from Tregs from blood. This specimen's cell subset or site label, interpreted: regulatory CD4+ T cells. The sequence in DNA is TGTGCCAGCAGTGAAACCCAGGGGCGTCAGCCCCAGCATTTT. It specifies CASSETQGRQPQHF.